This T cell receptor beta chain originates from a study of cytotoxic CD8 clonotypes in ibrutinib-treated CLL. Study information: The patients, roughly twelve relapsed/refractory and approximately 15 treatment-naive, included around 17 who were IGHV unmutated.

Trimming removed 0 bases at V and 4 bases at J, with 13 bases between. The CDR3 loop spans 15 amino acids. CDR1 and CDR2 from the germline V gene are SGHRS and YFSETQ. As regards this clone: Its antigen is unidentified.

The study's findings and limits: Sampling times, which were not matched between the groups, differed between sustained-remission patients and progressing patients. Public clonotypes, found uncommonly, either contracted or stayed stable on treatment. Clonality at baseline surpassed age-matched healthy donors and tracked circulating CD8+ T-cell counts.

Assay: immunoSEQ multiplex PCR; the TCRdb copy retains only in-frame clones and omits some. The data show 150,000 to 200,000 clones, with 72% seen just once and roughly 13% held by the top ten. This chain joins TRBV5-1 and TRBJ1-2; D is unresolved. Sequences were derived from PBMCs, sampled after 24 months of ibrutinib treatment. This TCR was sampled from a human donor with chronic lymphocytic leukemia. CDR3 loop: CASSLDSLGFYGYTF. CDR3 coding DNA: TGCGCCAGCAGCTTGGATTCCTTGGGGTTCTATGGCTACACCTTC.